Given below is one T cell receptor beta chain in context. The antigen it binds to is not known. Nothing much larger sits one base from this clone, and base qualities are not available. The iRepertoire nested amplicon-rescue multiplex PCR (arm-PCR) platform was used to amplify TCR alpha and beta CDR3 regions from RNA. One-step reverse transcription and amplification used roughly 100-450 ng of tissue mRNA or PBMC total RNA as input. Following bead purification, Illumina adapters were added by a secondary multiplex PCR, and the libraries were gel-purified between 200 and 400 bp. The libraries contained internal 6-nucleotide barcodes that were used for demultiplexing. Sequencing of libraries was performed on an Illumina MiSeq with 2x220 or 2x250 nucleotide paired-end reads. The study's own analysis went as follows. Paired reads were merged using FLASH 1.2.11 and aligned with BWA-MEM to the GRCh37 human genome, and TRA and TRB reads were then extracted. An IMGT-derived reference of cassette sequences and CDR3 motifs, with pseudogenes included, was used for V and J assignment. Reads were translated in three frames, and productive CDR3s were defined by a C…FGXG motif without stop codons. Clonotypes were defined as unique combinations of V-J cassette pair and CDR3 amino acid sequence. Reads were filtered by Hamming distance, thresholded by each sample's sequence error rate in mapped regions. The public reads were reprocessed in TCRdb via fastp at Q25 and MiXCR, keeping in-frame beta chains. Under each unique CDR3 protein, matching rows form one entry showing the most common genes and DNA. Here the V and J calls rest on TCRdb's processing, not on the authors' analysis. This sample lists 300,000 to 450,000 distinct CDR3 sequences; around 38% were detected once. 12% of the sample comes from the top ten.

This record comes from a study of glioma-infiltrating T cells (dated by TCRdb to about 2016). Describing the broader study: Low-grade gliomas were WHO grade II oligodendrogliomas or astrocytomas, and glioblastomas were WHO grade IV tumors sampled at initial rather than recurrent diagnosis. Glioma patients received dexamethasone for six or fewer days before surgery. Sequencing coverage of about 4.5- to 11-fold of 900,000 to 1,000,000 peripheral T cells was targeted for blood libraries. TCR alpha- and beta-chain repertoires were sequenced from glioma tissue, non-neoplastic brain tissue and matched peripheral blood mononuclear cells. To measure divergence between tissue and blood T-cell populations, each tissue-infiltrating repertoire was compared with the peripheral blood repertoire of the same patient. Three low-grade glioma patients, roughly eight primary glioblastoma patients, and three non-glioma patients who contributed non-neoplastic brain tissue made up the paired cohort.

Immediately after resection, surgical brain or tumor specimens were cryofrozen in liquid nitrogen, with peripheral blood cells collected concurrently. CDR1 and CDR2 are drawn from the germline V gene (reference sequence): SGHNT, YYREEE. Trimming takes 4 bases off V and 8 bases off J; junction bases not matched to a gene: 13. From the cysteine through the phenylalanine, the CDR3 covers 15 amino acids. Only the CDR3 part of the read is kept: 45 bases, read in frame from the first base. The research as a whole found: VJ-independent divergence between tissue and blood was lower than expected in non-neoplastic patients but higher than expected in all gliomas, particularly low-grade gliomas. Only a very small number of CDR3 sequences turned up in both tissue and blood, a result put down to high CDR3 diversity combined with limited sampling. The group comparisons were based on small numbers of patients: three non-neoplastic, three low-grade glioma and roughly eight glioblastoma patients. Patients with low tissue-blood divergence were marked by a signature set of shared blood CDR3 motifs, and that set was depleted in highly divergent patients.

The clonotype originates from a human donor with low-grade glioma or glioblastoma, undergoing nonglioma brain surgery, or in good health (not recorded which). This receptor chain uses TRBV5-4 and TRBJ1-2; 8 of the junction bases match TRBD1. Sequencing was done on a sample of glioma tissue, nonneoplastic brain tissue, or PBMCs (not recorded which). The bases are TGTGCCAGCAGCACGGGTGCGACAGGGGTTTACGGCTACACCTTC. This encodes CASSTGATGVYGYTF. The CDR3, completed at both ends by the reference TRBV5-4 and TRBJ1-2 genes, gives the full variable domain ETGVTQSPTHLIKTRGQQVTLRCSSQSGHNTVSWYQQALGQGPQFIFQYYREEENGRGNFPPRFSGLQFPNYSSELNVNALELDDSALYLCASSTGATGVYGYTFGSGTRLTVV.